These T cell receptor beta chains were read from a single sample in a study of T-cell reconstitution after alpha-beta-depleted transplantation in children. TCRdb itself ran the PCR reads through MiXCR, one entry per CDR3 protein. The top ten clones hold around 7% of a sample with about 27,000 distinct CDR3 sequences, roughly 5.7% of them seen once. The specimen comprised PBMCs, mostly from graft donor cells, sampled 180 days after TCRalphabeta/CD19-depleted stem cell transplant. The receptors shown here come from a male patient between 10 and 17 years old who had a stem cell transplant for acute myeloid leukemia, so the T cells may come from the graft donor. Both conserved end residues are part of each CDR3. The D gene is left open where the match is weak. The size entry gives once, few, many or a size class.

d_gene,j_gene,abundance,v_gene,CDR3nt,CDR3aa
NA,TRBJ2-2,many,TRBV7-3,TGTGCCAGCAGCACGTCAGCATTGGGAACCGGGGAGCTGTTTTTT,CASSTSALGTGELFF
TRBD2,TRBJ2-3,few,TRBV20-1,TGCTGTGCTAGAAGTCTGCGGGGGGTAGGCTACACAGATACGCAGTATTTT,CCARSLRGVGYTDTQYF
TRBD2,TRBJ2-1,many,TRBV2,TGTGCCAATCAAAGGGGCGGGAGCAGCCATGAGCAGTTCTTC,CANQRGGSSHEQFF
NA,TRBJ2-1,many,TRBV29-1,TGCAGCGTTGAACGGCCCCCTAGAGAGCAGTTCTTC,CSVERPPREQFF
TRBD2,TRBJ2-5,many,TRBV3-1,TGTGCCAGCAGCCCTGGACTAGCGGGACATGTCGACTTC,CASSPGLAGHVDF
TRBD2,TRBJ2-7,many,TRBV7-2,TGTGCCAGCAGCATTCTACTAGCGGGGACCTACGAGCAGTACTTC,CASSILLAGTYEQYF
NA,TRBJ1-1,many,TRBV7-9,TGTGCCAACGAACCCGGGACTTCGAACACTGAAGCTTTCTTT,CANEPGTSNTEAFF
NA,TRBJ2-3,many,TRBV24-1,TGTGCCACCAGTGACCCCCCATCCCACGGTACGCAGTATTTT,CATSDPPSHGTQYF
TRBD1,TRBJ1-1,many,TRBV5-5,TGTGCCAGCAGCCTGGGACAGGCGAACACTGAAGCTTTCTTT,CASSLGQANTEAFF
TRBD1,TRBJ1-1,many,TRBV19,TGTGCCAGTTGGACAGGGTATGAAGCTTTCTTT,CASWTGYEAFF
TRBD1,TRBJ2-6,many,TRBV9,TGTGCCAGCAGCGACGGGACAGCGACCTCTGGGGCCAACGTCCTGACTTTC,CASSDGTATSGANVLTF
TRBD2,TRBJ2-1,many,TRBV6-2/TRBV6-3,TGTGCCAGCAGTTACGCTAGCGGAGCCAGCTCCTACAATGAGCAGTTCTTC,CASSYASGASSYNEQFF
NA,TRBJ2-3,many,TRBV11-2,TGTGCCAGCAGCCTTCCCTATACGCAGTATTTT,CASSLPYTQYF
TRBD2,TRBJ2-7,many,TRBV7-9,TGTGCCAGCAGCTTTTACACTAGCGGGATCTCCTACGAGCAGTACTTC,CASSFYTSGISYEQYF